This TCR beta chain stems from a study of cytomegalovirus exposure and HLA in healthy donors. The study ran its PCR with 60 Vbeta and 13 Jbeta primers. Data came from immunoSEQ multiplex PCR; TCRdb stores just in-frame clones and leaves some out. The table shows around 150,000 clones, with 75% to 85% occurring only once. With V trimmed by 4 bases and J by 4 bases, 10 bases remained unmatched. CDR3 length equals 16 residues. The source of this sequence is a male donor in good health and CMV-seropositive. The sequenced material came from PBMCs. This sequence joins TRBV23-1 and TRBJ1-5, with 7 bases identical to TRBD1. TRBV23-1 is an open reading frame whose function is uncertain. The CDR3 DNA sequence: TGCGCCAGCAGTCTGTCTTGGGACAGACAGAATCAGCCCCAGCATTTT. Its translation is CASSLSWDRQNQPQHF.